Below, one T cell receptor beta chain is given with its context. As yet, its antigen is unknown. The sample belongs to a study of T cells after yellow fever vaccination. Study as a whole: Any fraction with a low cell number was prepared using SMART-Seq v4 Ultra Low Input.

Whole-study results and caveats: Of the clonotypes, a small share occurred in both CD4 and CD8 compartments. Weaker overall, the secondary response nonetheless peaked faster (day 5 versus 15).

A 5'RACE template-switching step, the method used to make TCR cDNA, added a universal primer site and UMIs. TCRdb itself ran the 5' RACE reads through MiXCR, one entry per CDR3 protein. This sample has a few hundred thousand distinct CDR3 sequences, with approximately 16% found just once. This specimen was PBMCs, taken around 5 days after the first yellow fever vaccination. This TCR was recovered from a man between 18 and 29 years old who received the YFV17D yellow fever vaccine.

The CDR3 region is CASSATGPYGYTF. CDR3 bases: TGTGCCAGCAGCGCGACAGGGCCCTATGGCTACACCTTC. This chain joins TRBV9 and TRBJ1-2; 7 bases are a match to TRBD1. Trimming took 3 bases from V and 4 from J; bases not matched to a gene: 3. This CDR3 has 13 residues. CDR1 is SGDLS and CDR2 is YYNGEE in the germline V gene. The full variable domain, its missing parts supplied by reference TRBV9 and TRBJ1-2, is DSGVTQTPKHLITATGQRVTLRCSPRSGDLSVYWYQQSLDQGLQFLIQYYNGEERAKGNILERFSAQQFPDLHSELNLSSLELGDSALYFCASSATGPYGYTFGSGTRLTVV.